This T cell receptor (beta chain) stems from a study of cytomegalovirus exposure and HLA in healthy donors. Study conclusions and caveats: Most CMV-associated TCR beta chains were later found to appear HLA-restricted.

Use of 60 Vbeta and 13 Jbeta primers characterized the PCR. Measured with immunoSEQ multiplex PCR; TCRdb has only the in-frame clones, and not every one. Here the sample spans around 150,000 clones, nearly 85% being singletons. This CDR3 is 16 amino acids long. Looked up from germline, CDR1 is SGHTA and CDR2 is FQGNSA. V shed 1 base and J 6 bases; nucleotides not matched to a gene: 10. With regard to this clone: Its antigen is not known.

The specimen sequenced was PBMCs. The chain combines TRBV7-2 with TRBJ2-7; 9 nucleotides agree with TRBD2. This receptor was taken from a male donor in good health and CMV-seronegative. CDR3 DNA sequence: TGTGCCAGCAGCTTAGATATTATAGCGGGAGCCGTCGAGCAGTACTTC. The encoded protein is CASSLDIIAGAVEQYF.